This TCR beta chain was captured in a study of human T cells and chemical hapten exposure. Study conclusions and caveats: The study found that DPC sensitization did not change TCRs above 1 in 1000 frequency.

This clonotype was seen many times. Its antigen is unknown. The time point: pre-sensitization, week 0. Described treatment: therapeutic diphenylcyclopropenone sensitization with weekly scalp DPC. Alopecia patients deemed DPC-suitable, aged 18 to 70, excluding pregnancy. Germline CDR1 reads KGHDR; CDR2 reads SFDVKD. This CDR3 is 16 amino acids long. V was trimmed by 4 bases and J by 3 bases, leaving 14 bases between them. TCRdb reprocessed the RACE reads with MiXCR, giving one entry per CDR3 protein. The sample shows some 400,000 distinct CDR3 sequences, 4.5% to 5.5% of them seen only once. The sequence came from a woman in her forties or fifties with alopecia areata. Some clones in this sample may be carry-over from other donors' samples. The source material was whole blood, sampled in connection with sensitization to the hapten diphenylcyclopropenone (DPC). The V and J genes are TRBV24-1 and TRBJ2-2; possible D gene TRBD2, 5 bases. For the CDR3, the DNA is TGTGCCACCAGTGACAGCTTTGGGGAGTACACCGGGGAGCTGTTTTTT. Protein: CATSDSFGEYTGELFF.